This T cell receptor beta chain was sequenced in a study of memory CD4+ T cells and cytomegalovirus serostatus (dated by TCRdb to 2018 to 2020). In terms of the full investigation: The cohort comprised about 33 healthy Belgian adults, 9 CMV seropositive and some 24 CMV seronegative. To replicate a published TCR-based CMV serostatus classifier, the study sequenced CD4+ memory TCRbeta repertoires from a Belgian cohort whose cytomegalovirus serostatus was known.

On the study overall, not on this receptor specifically: Only CD4+CD45RO+ memory cells were sequenced, unlike the original study, which covered naive and memory CD4+ and CD8+ populations. On the Belgian cohort, the classifier built on the original framework reached a median bootstrapped AUC of roughly 0.94, with a 95% CI of 0.76-1.00. For CMV serostatus prediction, a median bootstrapped AUC of about 0.96 was reached with the original framework, and a median bootstrapped AUC of roughly 0.9 was reached with a US-trained random forest. Of fewer than 200 previously reported CMV-associated TCRbeta sequences, about 72 appeared in the CD4+ memory repertoires, each in one to five individuals. The results were read as suggesting that the CMV-associated TCR signature is, for the most part, present in the CD4+ memory repertoire.

The CDR1 and CDR2 encoded by the germline V gene are SGHRS and YFSETQ. Trimming costs V 4 bases and J 0 bases, and their ends lie 11 bases apart. Measured from the cysteine to the phenylalanine, the CDR3 is 15 residues long. This entry keeps only the CDR3 DNA: 45 bases, framed from base 1. A FACSAria II was used to sort memory CD4+ T cells, defined as single viable CD3+CD4+CD8-CD45RO+ cells. CMV serostatus was determined using a Roche Elecsys assay that detects serum IgG against CMV pp150, pp28, p38 and p52. Following thawing, total CD4+ T cells were enriched through positive selection using CD4 magnetic microbeads. The samples came from a different study that was designed specifically to examine the CD4+ T cell memory repertoire. Peripheral blood mononuclear cells were isolated and cryopreserved following standard operating procedures; serum was stored at -80 °C. Staining used CD3-PerCP (BW264/56), CD4-APC (RPA-T4), CD45RO-PE (UCHT1) and CD8-Pacific Orange (3B5) antibodies, with Sytox blue excluding non-viable cells.

Genomic DNA was extracted from sorted cells with the Quick-DNA Microprep Kit. Amplification of TCRbeta DNA was done with the immunoSEQ hsTCRbeta kit, following the protocol from the manufacturer. TCRbeta libraries were sequenced on an Illumina MiSeq instrument. The original methods were these. After out-of-frame sequences were removed, 2,204,828 distinct TCRbeta sequences remained, averaging roughly 67,000 per individual. Two values were used to score each individual: the count of some 150 previously reported CMV-associated TCRbeta sequences and the total count of productive distinct TCRbeta sequences. A beta-binomial model was reimplemented in Python, and random forests from scikit-learn, run with default parameters, were trained on data from the US cohort. Classifier performance on the Belgian cohort was summarized as median AUC with percentile confidence intervals calculated over 10,000 bootstrap iterations. TCRdb obtained this table from immuneACCESS and retained in-frame rearrangements with V and J assigned. These tables miss some clones; where compared with another copy, unresolved V genes account for less than half of the shortfall, and the remainder is unexplained. V and J calls and clone size follow that table, whereas D and trimming were derived from the DNA. Here the sample has just over 45,000 clones; over 75% occur a single time. 0.5% to 0.65% of the sample rests with the top ten.

This clone was seen more than once but under ten times. No cognate antigen has been identified for it. Per-base qualities were not stored, and no clone one base away is much larger. This clonotype was obtained from an adult in good health and CMV-seronegative. Sequencing was done on a sample of memory CD4+ T cells from blood. The chain uses TRBV5-1 and TRBJ2-1, and possibly TRBD2, on 6 matching bases. The sequenced DNA: TGCGCCAGCAGCCAGGGACTGACCTCCTACAATGAGCAGTTCTTC. It is translated as CASSQGLTSYNEQFF. The variable domain in full, with residues beyond the CDR3 obtained from the reference TRBV5-1 and TRBJ2-1 genes, is KAGVTQTPRYLIKTRGQQVTLSCSPISGHRSVSWYQQTPGQGLQFLFEYFSETQRNKGNFPGRFSGRQFSNSRSEMNVSTLELGDSALYLCASSQGLTSYNEQFFGPGTRLTVL.